This TCR beta chain came from a study of identical twins. General study findings and limits: Cord blood beta clonotypes that were abundant carried fewer insertions, and memory repertoires showed no such trend.

Via MiXCR, TCRdb re-called the 5' RACE reads, giving one row per CDR3 protein. Of around 500,000 distinct CDR3 sequences listed, more than 13% are singletons. To note about this clonotype: Its matching antigen is unknown.

The CDR3 consists of 16 residues. Per the germline V gene, CDR1 is SGHTA and CDR2 is FQGNSA. V dropped 2 bases and J dropped 2; count of bases not matched to a gene: 5. These data were also filed under a second study, of yellow fever vaccine responses in identical twins. That paper notes: In identical twins, vaccine T cell responses appeared partly shared and partly individual.

The chain links TRBV7-2 to TRBJ2-7; TRBD2 aligns across 11 bases. This clonotype was sampled from a young woman in good health. The sequenced material came from CD4+ T cells sorted from blood. CDR3 DNA: TGTGCCAGCAGCTTATTCGGGGGACTAGCGGCCTACGAGCAGTACTTC. This codes for CASSLFGGLAAYEQYF. The whole variable domain, remainder taken from reference TRBV7-2 and TRBJ2-7, is GAGVSQSPSNKVTEKGKDVELRCDPISGHTALYWYRQSLGQGLEFLIYFQGNSAPDKSGLPSDRFSAERTGGSVSTLTIQRTQQEDSAVYLCASSLFGGLAAYEQYFGPGTRLTVT.